The entry below gives a single TCR beta chain sequence along with its context. Libraries were prepared by immunoSEQ multiplex PCR; TCRdb keeps only in-frame clonotypes and omits some of them. In the table there are roughly 20,000 clones, about 82% of which are singletons. This sample stems from a study of sequential checkpoint blockade in melanoma. The overall study: Arm A got nivolumab then ipilimumab; arm B the reverse, 1:1.

This sample's treatment: randomized to nivolumab then ipilimumab (arm A) or the reverse (arm B). Patients had received no earlier DNA-damaging chemotherapy. PBMC sorting kept live CD3+CD8+ cells without CD19 or CD56. CDR3 length equals 15 residues. Germline V gene lookup returns CDR1 WNHNN and CDR2 SYGVQD (reference sequence). After removal of 0 bases from V and 2 bases from J, the junction contained 2 bases not matched to a gene. The chain is built from TRBV10-1 and TRBJ2-3; 7 bases agree with TRBD2. The sequence derives from a human donor with melanoma. The starting material was CD8+ T cells sorted from blood (inferred from file names), obtained from a patient given nivolumab and ipilimumab in sequence. The CDR3: CASSESRGVTDTQYF. Here the CDR3 DNA reads TGCGCCAGCAGTGAGTCCCGGGGGGTCACAGATACGCAGTATTTT.